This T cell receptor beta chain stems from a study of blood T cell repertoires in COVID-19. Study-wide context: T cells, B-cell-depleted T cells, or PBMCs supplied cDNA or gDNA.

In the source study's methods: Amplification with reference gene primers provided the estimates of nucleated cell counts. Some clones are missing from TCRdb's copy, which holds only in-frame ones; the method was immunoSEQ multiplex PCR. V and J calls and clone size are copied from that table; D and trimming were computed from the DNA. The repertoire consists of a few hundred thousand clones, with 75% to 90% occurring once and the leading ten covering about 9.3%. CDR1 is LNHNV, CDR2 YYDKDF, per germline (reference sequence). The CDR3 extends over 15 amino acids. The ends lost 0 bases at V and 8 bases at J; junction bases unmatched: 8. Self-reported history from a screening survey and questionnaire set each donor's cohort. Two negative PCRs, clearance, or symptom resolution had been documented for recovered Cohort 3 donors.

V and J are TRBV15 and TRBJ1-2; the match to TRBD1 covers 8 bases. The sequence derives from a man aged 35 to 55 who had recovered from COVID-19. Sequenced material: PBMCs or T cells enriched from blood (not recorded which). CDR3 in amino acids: CATSRDPTGVWGYTF. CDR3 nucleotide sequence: TGTGCCACCAGCAGAGACCCGACAGGGGTTTGGGGCTACACCTTC. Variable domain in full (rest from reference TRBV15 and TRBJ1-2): DAMVIQNPRYQVTQFGKPVTLSCSQTLNHNVMYWYQQKSSQAPKLLFHYYDKDFNNEADTPDNFQSRRPNTSFCFLDIRSPGLGDTAMYLCATSRDPTGVWGYTFGSGTRLTVV.